The 20 T cell receptor beta chains reported below all come from one sample, sequenced in a study of T cell responses to AZD1222 COVID-19 vaccine. TCRdb keeps only in-frame clones here, not all; method: immunoSEQ multiplex PCR. Among under 75,000 clones listed, more than 75% were seen once. Source: peripheral blood, taken on day 0 of AZD1222 vaccination. The receptors stem from an adult in good health.

The rearrangement uses TRBV30 and TRBJ2-2; D is perhaps TRBD1 (6 bases). There are 14 residues in the CDR3. V lost 1 base and J lost 6, with 12 bases in between. CDR1 GTSNPN and CDR2 SVGIG come from the germline V gene (reference sequence). The CDR3 loop is CAWSGNRVAGELFF. CDR3 DNA: TGTGCCTGGAGTGGAAACAGGGTAGCCGGGGAGCTGTTTTTT.

This clone was observed a handful of times. The V call is TRBV28, the J call TRBJ1-5, with a possible D match to TRBD1 (5 bases). Germline-derived CDR1 and CDR2 are MDHEN and SYDVKM. This CDR3 region has 16 residues. Trimming stripped 3 bases from V and 2 bases from J, with 14 bases between. CDR3 residues: CASSFIGTHGNQPQHF. CDR3 DNA sequence: TGTGCCAGCAGTTTCATCGGGACGCATGGCAATCAGCCCCAGCATTTT. Full variable domain (remainder filled in from reference TRBV28 and TRBJ1-5): DVKVTQSSRYLVKRTGEKVFLECVQDMDHENMFWYRQDPGLGLRLIYFSYDVKMKEKGDIPEGYSVSREKKERFSLILESASTNQTSMYLCASSFIGTHGNQPQHFGDGTRLSIL.

This chain links TRBV27 with TRBJ1-5; D uncertain. Looked up from germline, CDR1 is MNHEY and CDR2 is SMNVEV (reference sequence). V shed 4 bases and J shed 0 bases, with 10 bases lying between them. CDR3 size: 15 residues. The CDR3 spells CASSSGSHSNQPQHF. CDR3 bases: TGTGCCAGCAGTTCGGGCAGCCATAGCAATCAGCCCCAGCATTTT.

The gene calls are TRBV9 and TRBJ1-2, with a tentative D call TRBD1 (6 bases). Germline-derived CDR1 and CDR2 are SGDLS and YYNGEE. The ends were cut back, 0 bases at V and 7 bases at J, with 10 bases in the middle. The CDR3 consists of 13 residues. The CDR3 reads CASSVGQGFGYTF. CDR3 bases: TGTGCCAGCAGCGTAGGGCAGGGGTTTGGCTACACCTTC.

The chain joins TRBV28 to TRBJ1-5; D may be TRBD1 (5 bases). This CDR3 comprises 15 residues. Germline V lookup: CDR1 MDHEN, CDR2 SYDVKM. V was clipped by 6 bases and J by 6 bases, with 18 bases between them. CDR3 DNA: TGTGCCAGCAGGTCACAGTCGACAGTGGGTCAGCCCCAGCATTTT. Translation gives CASRSQSTVGQPQHF.

The chain has TRBV4-1 and TRBJ2-1; 7 nucleotides match TRBD2. The CDR3 spans 14 residues. The trim removed 8 bases at V and 0 bases at J, leaving 4 bases unmatched. Germline CDR1 reads MGHRA; CDR2 reads YSYEKL. The CDR3 sequence is CASGRASSYNEQFF. The CDR3 region has the DNA TGCGCCAGCGGGAGGGCCAGCTCCTACAATGAGCAGTTCTTC.

The rearrangement uses TRBV5-1 and TRBJ2-5; D remains ambiguous. This CDR3 is 16 amino acids long. Trimming shortened V by 4 bases and J by 4 bases, and 20 bases separated the two germline ends. Germline assignment: CDR1 SGHRS and CDR2 YFSETQ. This chain's CDR3 is CASSASTQVVGETQYF. CDR3 DNA sequence: TGCGCCAGCAGCGCGTCTACGCAGGTTGTAGGAGAGACCCAGTACTTC.

This chain links TRBV7-5 with TRBJ1-3. TRBV7-5 is noted as a pseudogene. The CDR3 extends over 15 amino acids. CDR3 coding DNA: TGTGTCAGAAGCTGCGGACGGGACTCTGGAAACACCATATATTTT. It codes for CVRSCGRDSGNTIYF.

This clone has more than one count but fewer than ten. This chain links TRBV4-3 with TRBJ1-1, with D perhaps matching TRBD1 (6 bases). Germline CDR1 reads LGHNA; CDR2 reads YSLEER. V was shortened by 0 bases and J by 2 bases, with 10 bases between the two germline ends. This CDR3 spans 15 amino acids. CDR3 sequence: CASSQEWTDNTEAFF. The CDR3 DNA is TGCGCCAGCAGCCAAGAGTGGACAGATAACACTGAAGCTTTCTTT.

J is TRBJ1-4 and V is TRBV5-1; D is possibly TRBD1 (6 bases). The V end lost 3 bases, the J end lost 5 bases, and 11 bases lay between the germline ends. Per germline, CDR1 SGHRS and CDR2 YFSETQ. This CDR3 has 14 amino acids. The CDR3 loop is CASSSGGGNEKLFF. DNA of the CDR3: TGCGCCAGCAGCTCTGGGGGCGGGAATGAAAAACTGTTTTTT.

The chain links TRBV4-1 to TRBJ1-3, with D unresolved. This CDR3 has 16 amino acids. CDR1 and CDR2 from the germline V gene are MGHRA and YSYEKL. Trimming left V 6 bases short and J 0 bases short, with 15 bases between. The CDR3 nucleotides read TGCGCCAGCAGTTACGGAGGGATTTCCTCTGGAAACACCATATATTTT. Translated, it gives CASSYGGISSGNTIYF.

This rearrangement joins TRBV7-2 to TRBJ1-5; TRBD1 agrees at 8 bases. This CDR3 comprises 15 residues. Germline V CDR1 and CDR2: SGHTA, FQGNSA. V gave up 5 bases and J gave up 5 bases; unmatched junction bases: 8. The CDR3 DNA reads as TGTGCCAGCAGCACAGACAGGGGTCGGGATCAGCCCCAGCATTTT. Residues: CASSTDRGRDQPQHF.

The chain combines TRBV3-1 (or the pseudogene TRBV3-2) with TRBJ1-6, with D uncertain. This CDR3 has 14 residues. Germline CDR1 and CDR2: LGHDT and YNNKEL (reference sequence). V lost 5 bases to trimming and J lost 9 bases, with 14 bases between them. CDR3 in DNA: TGTGCCAGCAGCATCTCGGGCGCGGGTTCACCCCTCCACTTT. This translates into CASSISGAGSPLHF.

This chain uses TRBV5-6 with TRBJ1-5; D may be TRBD1 (6 bases). The length of the CDR3 is 15 residues. Germline V gene sequence: CDR1 SGHDT, CDR2 YYEEEE. Trimming took 1 base from V and 3 from J, leaving 11 bases between them. The CDR3: CASSLLRTVNQPQHF. The CDR3 coding sequence is TGTGCCAGCAGCTTGTTGCGGACAGTCAATCAGCCCCAGCATTTT.

This sequence joins TRBV5-4 and TRBJ1-1; the D gene is possibly TRBD1 (5 bases). The CDR3 contains 15 residues. Germline V CDR1 and CDR2: SGHNT, YYREEE (reference sequence). The germline V and J ends were trimmed by 3 bases and 1 base, with 13 bases remaining between them. The CDR3 region is CASSSYGTGNTEAFF. The CDR3 region has the DNA TGTGCCAGCAGCTCGTATGGAACAGGGAACACTGAAGCTTTCTTT.

Here the CDR3 DNA reads TGCGCCAGCAGCGTAGACAGAAACTATGGCTACACCTTC. It encodes CASSVDRNYGYTF. This chain connects TRBV5-1 to TRBJ1-2, with a possible D match to TRBD1 (5 bases). The germline V gene encodes CDR1 SGHRS and CDR2 YFSETQ. There are 13 residues in the CDR3. V lost 4 bases, J lost 2 bases, and 9 bases lay in between.

Written as DNA, the CDR3 is TGTGCCAGCAGTGAATCAGGGCTGTATGGCTACACCTTC. This translates into CASSESGLYGYTF. V usage is TRBV25-1 and J usage is TRBJ1-2, with a weak D call TRBD1 (5 bases). V gave up 1 base and J gave up 5 bases, with 8 bases separating them. The CDR3 extends over 13 amino acids. Per germline, CDR1 MGHDK and CDR2 SYGVNS.

The genes are TRBV5-1 and TRBJ2-5; TRBD2 aligns across 8 bases. The trim removed 7 bases at V and 5 bases at J, leaving 13 bases unmatched. The CDR3 contains 15 residues. CDR1 is SGHRS, CDR2 YFSETQ, per germline. As DNA, the CDR3 is TGCGCCAGCCGCCGCCAGGAGCGGGGGCGGGAGACCCAGTACTTC. Translation: CASRRQERGRETQYF.

This chain links TRBV6-6 with TRBJ1-4, with D possibly TRBD1 on 6 matching bases. Trimming removed 5 bases at V and 7 bases at J, with 11 bases between. The germline V gene encodes CDR1 MNHNY and CDR2 SVGAGI (reference sequence). The CDR3 length is 13 residues. This chain's CDR3 is CASSRRQAEKLFF. In DNA, the CDR3 is TGTGCCAGCAGTCGACGACAGGCTGAAAAACTGTTTTTT.

The chain joins TRBV6-5 to TRBJ2-1, with D perhaps matching TRBD2 (5 bases). The CDR3 is 14 amino acids. The germline V gene has CDR1 MNHEY and CDR2 SVGAGI. V gave up 5 bases and J gave up 6 bases, with 14 bases separating them. The CDR3 here is CASSPRASRNEQFF. DNA for the CDR3: TGTGCCAGCAGTCCCCGAGCTAGCCGCAATGAGCAGTTCTTC.